This T cell receptor beta chain was identified in a study of T cell responses to AZD1222 COVID-19 vaccine. Some second doses came at about 4 weeks and others at about 12 weeks; these were pooled. Clones were read by immunoSEQ multiplex PCR, and TCRdb kept only the in-frame ones, dropping some. In the table there are 100,000 to 120,000 clones, approximately 90% of which are singletons. Regarding this clone: The target antigen is unknown.

Study-level results: Researchers report vaccine-associated CD4 TCRs spanning spike, with dominance at 160-218 and 743-854. Researchers took repertoire samples only after the peak T cell response had come.

V was shortened by 4 bases and J by 6 bases, with 18 bases between the two germline ends. The CDR3 has 16 residues. Germline CDR1 LGHDT, CDR2 YNNKEL (reference sequence). The chain is built from TRBV3-1 (or the pseudogene TRBV3-2) and TRBJ2-2, with D perhaps matching TRBD1 or TRBD2 (6 bases each). Sample: peripheral blood, taken 28 days after the second AZD1222 dose. This TCR was recovered from an adult who received the AZD1222 COVID-19 vaccine. CDR3 DNA: TGTGCCAGCAGCCGACGGGGGCAGGGTGCCGCCGGGGAGCTGTTTTTT. Translating it yields CASSRRGQGAAGELFF.